Each of the 16 T cell receptor beta chains below was sequenced from the same sample in a study of OX40 agonist ivuxolimab in advanced cancers. TCRdb's table, derived via immunoSEQ multiplex PCR, lists solely in-frame clones and lacks some. The sample shows approximately 89,000 clones, around 88% of them seen only once. The material was CD4+ or CD8+ T cells sorted from blood, obtained in a trial of the OX40 agonist ivuxolimab. These TCRs come from an adult with an advanced solid tumor such as melanoma, head and neck, liver or kidney cancer.

The CDR3 here is CASSEGWPSNTEAFF. The CDR3 DNA follows: TGTGCCAGCAGCGAGGGGTGGCCGTCGAACACTGAAGCTTTCTTT. The J gene is TRBJ1-1, the V gene TRBV13, with a possible D match to TRBD1 (5 bases). Germline values: CDR1 PRHDT, CDR2 FYEKMQ (reference sequence). V lost 5 bases, J lost 1 base, and 14 bases lay in between. CDR3 length: 15 residues.

The chain employs TRBV5-4 and TRBJ1-2; 7 positions agree with TRBD1. The germline V gene encodes CDR1 SGHNT and CDR2 YYREEE (reference sequence). The V and J ends lost 0 bases and 2 bases, in that order; junction bases with no gene match: 4. This CDR3 comprises 15 residues. In DNA form, the CDR3 reads TGTGCCAGCAGCTTGGGGCCAGGGGGGAACTATGGCTACACCTTC. Protein product: CASSLGPGGNYGYTF.

Of note for this clone: Because the CDR3 is missing its conserved closing phenylalanine or tryptophan, this is likely a read error. The chain combines TRBV14 with TRBJ1-6; no firm D call. Per germline, CDR1 SGHDN and CDR2 FVKESK. Trimming removed 2 bases at V and 9 bases at J, with 8 bases between. The CDR3 spans 13 residues. CDR3 DNA: TGTGCCAGCAGCCAACTCCGAGGTTCACCCCTCCACCTT. This sequence encodes CASSQLRGSPLHL.

The chain employs TRBV11-1 and TRBJ1-1; 9 positions match TRBD1. With V trimmed by 7 bases and J by 7 bases, 16 bases remained unmatched. The CDR3 spans 16 residues. The germline gives CDR1 SGHAT, CDR2 FQDESV (reference sequence). CDR3 DNA sequence: TGTGCCAGCAAACAGGGGGCCCCCCCGTCGAGGGATGAAGCTTTCTTT. It codes for CASKQGAPPSRDEAFF.

V gene TRBV7-2 combines with J gene TRBJ1-2; weak D call: TRBD1 (6 bases). Trimming removed 7 bases at V and 3 bases at J, with 15 bases between. The length of the CDR3 is 14 residues. CDR1 SGHTA and CDR2 FQGNSA come from the germline V gene. As DNA, the CDR3 is TGTGCCAGCATAGGGGACAATGCTTACTATGGCTACACCTTC. Protein: CASIGDNAYYGYTF.

The chain is built from TRBV9 and TRBJ2-3, with a weak D call TRBD2 (7 bases). CDR1 SGDLS and CDR2 YYNGEE come from the germline V gene. The V end lost 1 base, the J end lost 3 bases, and 15 bases lay between the germline ends. The CDR3 totals 16 residues. In DNA form, the CDR3 reads TGTGCCAGCAGCGTAAGAGAGGGAGGGGGAACAGATACGCAGTATTTT. Translated, it gives CASSVREGGGTDTQYF. Combining the CDR3 with reference TRBV9 and TRBJ2-3 gives the whole variable domain DSGVTQTPKHLITATGQRVTLRCSPRSGDLSVYWYQQSLDQGLQFLIQYYNGEERAKGNILERFSAQQFPDLHSELNLSSLELGDSALYFCASSVREGGGTDTQYFGPGTRLTVL.

Points on this clone: One junction end does not reproduce the germline sequence, and a read error may be involved. The sample has other DNA sequences that encode this CDR3 too. V usage is TRBV5-4 and J usage is TRBJ2-7; TRBD1 matches at 7 bases. This CDR3 is built from 14 residues. The germline V gene encodes CDR1 SGHNT and CDR2 YYREEE (reference sequence). CDR3 bases: TGTGCCAGCAGCCTCGGGACAGCCGAGAACGAGCAATACTTC. It encodes CASSLGTAENEQYF.

The gene calls are TRBV28 and TRBJ2-7; 10 nucleotides line up with TRBD1. Trimming removed 6 bases from V and 5 bases from J; junction bases left unmatched: 4. CDR3 length equals 13 residues. Germline V lookup: CDR1 MDHEN, CDR2 SYDVKM. The CDR3 spells CASRPGTGDEQYF. Written as DNA, the CDR3 is TGTGCCAGCAGACCCGGGACAGGGGACGAGCAGTACTTC.

V and J are TRBV25-1 and TRBJ2-1, with 8 positions matching TRBD2. The CDR3 loop spans 16 amino acids. The germline CDR1 and CDR2 sequences are MGHDK and SYGVNS. The J segment lost 7 bases and the V segment lost 4 bases, leaving 12 bases of the junction unmatched. The CDR3 loop is CASSVLGTSGANEQFF. The CDR3 DNA is TGTGCCAGCAGTGTTCTCGGGACTAGTGGGGCGAATGAGCAGTTCTTC. The variable domain in full, completed from reference TRBV25-1 and TRBJ2-1, reads EADIYQTPRYLVIGTGKKITLECSQTMGHDKMYWYQQDPGMELHLIHYSYGVNSTEKGDLSSESTVSRIRTEHFPLTLESARPSHTSQYLCASSVLGTSGANEQFFGPGTRLTVL.

The chain joins TRBV5-1 to TRBJ1-1; D is unresolved. With 0 bases removed from V and 4 bases from J, the gap between germline ends came to 10 bases. There are 14 residues in the CDR3. Per germline, CDR1 SGHRS and CDR2 YFSETQ. The CDR3 loop reads CASSLGGPPTEAFF. The CDR3 nucleotides are TGCGCCAGCAGCTTGGGTGGGCCCCCCACTGAAGCTTTCTTT.

This chain links TRBV11-3 with TRBJ2-5; D is uncertain. The V end was cut by 1 base, the J end by 4 bases, with 13 bases between. This CDR3 comprises 15 residues. The germline gives CDR1 SGHNT, CDR2 YENEEA. The CDR3 is CASSLGLGRGETQYF. The CDR3 coding sequence is TGTGCCAGCAGCTTAGGGCTGGGCCGCGGAGAGACCCAGTACTTC.

The J gene is TRBJ2-7, the V gene TRBV6-1; perhaps TRBD1 as D (5 bases). From germline, CDR1 is MNHNS and CDR2 SASEGT. The CDR3 is 14 amino acids. The V end was cut by 2 bases, the J end by 0 bases, with 8 bases between. CDR3 sequence: CASSEQGTSYEQYF. The DNA for the CDR3 is TGTGCCAGCAGTGAACAGGGAACCTCCTACGAGCAGTACTTC.

This clone has just one count. The chain is built from TRBV19 and TRBJ2-2; the D gene is possibly TRBD1 (5 bases). The V end was cut by 4 bases, the J end by 1 base, with 10 bases between. From germline, CDR1 is LNHDA and CDR2 SQIVND (reference sequence). The CDR3 extends over 15 amino acids. DNA of the CDR3: TGTGCCAGTAGTAGGTGGGGCATGAACACCGGGGAGCTGTTTTTT. Its translation is CASSRWGMNTGELFF.

V usage is TRBV18 and J usage is TRBJ1-4; D remains unclear. Germline values: CDR1 KGHSH, CDR2 LQKENI. This CDR3 comprises 13 residues. V gave up 3 bases and J gave up 5 bases, with 7 bases separating them. The CDR3 nucleotides are TGTGCCAGCTCACCGGCGGAGAATGAAAAACTGTTTTTT. It encodes CASSPAENEKLFF. Combining the CDR3 with reference TRBV18 and TRBJ1-4 gives the whole variable domain NAGVMQNPRHLVRRRGQEARLRCSPMKGHSHVYWYRQLPEEGLKFMVYLQKENIIDESGMPKERFSAEFPKEGPSILRIQQVVRGDSAAYFCASSPAENEKLFFGSGTQLSVL.

This sequence joins TRBV19 and TRBJ2-3; no firm D call. This CDR3 has 14 amino acids. From germline, CDR1 is LNHDA and CDR2 SQIVND (reference sequence). V shed 3 bases and J shed 1 base, with 8 bases lying between them. The CDR3 region is CASSIRQGTDTQYF. CDR3 DNA sequence: TGTGCCAGTAGTATTCGGCAGGGCACAGATACGCAGTATTTT.

This chain uses TRBV7-9 with TRBJ1-1; TRBD1 matches 8 bases. The CDR3 spans 13 residues. Germline CDR1 is SEHNR and CDR2 is FQNEAQ (reference sequence). V was pared by 5 bases and J by 4 bases, with 3 bases of the junction left unmatched. Here the CDR3 DNA reads TGTGCCAGCAGCATACAGGGGGGCACTGAAGCTTTCTTT. Its translation: CASSIQGGTEAFF.